This section outlines one T cell receptor beta chain sequence together with its context. Its antigen remains undetermined. No much larger clonotype is one base removed from it; base qualities were not supplied. CDR1 GTSNPN and CDR2 SVGIG were looked up in the germline V gene (reference sequence). From the cysteine up to the phenylalanine, the CDR3 has a length of 12 residues. The retained sequence is limited to the CDR3, 36 bases, with the frame set at the first base. Trimming removed 8 bases from V and 5 bases from J, leaving 16 bases between the germline ends. The library was prepared using the immunoSEQ multiplex PCR assay. On the study's bioinformatics: To diagnose cytomegalovirus status from the catalog of TCR beta chain sequences, a statistical classification framework was built. TCRdb provides this immuneACCESS table in a form limited to in-frame rearrangements. Some clones are lacking; in checked studies, under half of them reflect an unresolved V gene, and why the rest are absent is not known. The V and J calls and clone size are taken from that table; D and trimming were inferred from the DNA. The sample table holds some 150,000 clones, of which less than 95% were seen once. The top ten constitute approximately 1.8% of the sample.

This entry comes from a study of cytomegalovirus exposure and HLA in healthy donors (dated by TCRdb to 2016 to 2017). Study-level background: According to a later analysis, the roughly 120 validation repertoires were produced on the same platform as the roughly 720 repertoires of the first cohort. In addition to the first cohort of 666 subjects, a separate validation cohort of approximately 110 different subjects was used. High-throughput TCR immunosequencing, statistical association of individual TCRs with disease status, and machine learning were combined to predict cytomegalovirus infection status. The study was designed to test whether signatures of past pathogen exposure could be identified by cataloging public T cell receptors. Beyond this particular receptor, the publication reports: Three of the identified cytomegalovirus-associated TCR beta chains were confirmed in vitro to be specific for cytomegalovirus antigens. It was suggested by the authors that the approach could potentially be generalized to other disease states and immunological phenotypes. A total of 150 to 200 TCR beta chains were listed by the study as associated with cytomegalovirus. The classifier was reported to diagnose cytomegalovirus status with high specificity and sensitivity in both the original cohort and the validation cohort. Of the cluster scores, roughly 95% were above 0 in a later analysis, which found that TCRs clustered in the first cohort also tended to co-occur in the 90 to 150 validation repertoires. A later analysis had no HLA typing for the validation cohort, so co-occurrence there was scored across all 120 repertoires. While some public TCRs were present in many individuals, most TCR sequences turned up only very rarely across donors.

The donors belonged to the validation cohort of around 130 subjects, which was separate from the approximately 700-subject first cohort. The chain couples TRBV30 to TRBJ2-7; a tentative D match to TRBD2 spans 6 bases. The source of this sequence is a man younger than 30 in good health and CMV-seropositive. Material: PBMCs. The DNA reads TGTGCCGTCTCCGGAGGAGGGCACGAGCAGTACTTC. It is translated as CAVSGGGHEQYF.